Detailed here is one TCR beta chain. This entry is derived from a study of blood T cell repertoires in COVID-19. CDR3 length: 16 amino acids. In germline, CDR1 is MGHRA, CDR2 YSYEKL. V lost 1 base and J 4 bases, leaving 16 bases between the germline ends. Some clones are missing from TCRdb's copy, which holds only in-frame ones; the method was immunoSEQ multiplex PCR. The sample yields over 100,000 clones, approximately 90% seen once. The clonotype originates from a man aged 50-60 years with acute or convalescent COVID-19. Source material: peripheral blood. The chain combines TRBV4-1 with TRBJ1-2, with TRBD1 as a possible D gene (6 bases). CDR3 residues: CASSQAEGQTLYGYTF. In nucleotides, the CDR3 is TGCGCCAGCAGCCAAGCCGAAGGACAGACCCTCTATGGCTACACCTTC.